This TCR beta chain was profiled in a study of Graves' ophthalmopathy and Graves' hyperthyroidism. Study-level results: Most thyroid clonotypes expanded beyond 0.001 frequency were also found in blood.

Other autoimmune disease, uncontrolled infection, pregnancy and lactation led to exclusion. Clinicians made diagnoses from clinical symptoms, serum thyroxine, TRAb, thyroid ultrasound and orbital computed tomography. Researchers took RNA transcripts and amplified TCR beta CDR3 regions from them. The authors performed first-round RT-PCR with HTBI primers and then a second-round multiplex PCR. TCRdb independently ran MiXCR on the multiplex PCR reads; one entry per CDR3 protein. Of hundreds of thousands of distinct CDR3 sequences in the sample, around 21% were seen once. This CDR3 spans 14 amino acids. CDR1 and CDR2 from the germline V gene are SGHRS and YFSETQ. A few counts support this clonotype. Its antigen is not known. A junction end diverges from the germline sequence, so it may reflect a read error.

This clonotype originated in a woman younger than 30 with stable Graves' hyperthyroidism. The sequencing input was peripheral blood. The chain recombines TRBV5-1 with TRBJ2-7, with D unresolved. CDR3 in amino acids: CAGSSVSPLGEQYF. CDR3 nucleotide sequence: TGCGCCGGCAGCTCGGTTTCCCCCCTGGGAGAGCAGTACTTC.